These 21 T cell receptor beta chains came from one sample sequenced in a study of human T cells and chemical hapten exposure. Time point described: healthy volunteer bleed at 6 weeks. The authors extracted total RNA from unfractionated whole blood. TCRdb fed the RACE reads into MiXCR, producing one record per CDR3 protein. The profile shows more than 60,000 distinct CDR3 sequences, around 8.7% of them singletons. The sequencing input was whole blood. These receptors were obtained from a male donor in good health. Some clones in this sample may be carry-over from other donors' samples.

This chain links TRBV10-3 with TRBJ2-3, with a weak D call TRBD1 (7 bases). Germline loops: CDR1 ENHRY, CDR2 SYGVKD. Trimming left V 6 bases short and J 5 bases short, with 21 bases between. The length of the CDR3 is 16 residues. The CDR3 sequence: CAIRGGPTGRRDTQYF. CDR3 bases: TGTGCCATCAGGGGGGGACCGACAGGGCGAAGAGATACGCAGTATTTT.

The rearrangement uses TRBV30 and TRBJ2-7; D unclear. This CDR3 comprises 10 residues. CDR1 and CDR2 from the germline V gene are GTSNPN and SVGIG (reference sequence). Trimming took off 7 bases at V and 6 bases at J, with 10 bases between the two ends. CDR3 loop: CAYSVGEQYF. DNA of the CDR3: TGTGCCTACTCGGTCGGCGAGCAGTACTTC. Variable domain in full (rest from reference TRBV30 and TRBJ2-7): SQTIHQWPATLVQPVGSPLSLECTVEGTSNPNLYWYRQAAGRGLQLLFYSVGIGQISSEVPQNLSASRPQDRQFILSSKKLLLSDSGFYLCAYSVGEQYFGPGTRLTVT.

This chain links TRBV6-6 with TRBJ1-4; D is unclear. Germline CDR1 reads MNHNY; CDR2 reads SVGAGI (reference sequence). The CDR3 is 12 amino acids. Trimming shortened V by 10 bases and J by 6 bases, and 12 bases separated the two germline ends. CDR3 nucleotides: TGTGCCACCGTCGCCCCCGATGAAAAACTGTTTTTT. This translates into CATVAPDEKLFF.

This clonotype was counted only a few times. The genes are TRBV7-8 and TRBJ2-3; D may match TRBD1 or TRBD2 (5 bases each). Between the trimmed V and J ends, which lost 5 bases and 7 bases, there was a span of 19 bases. CDR3 length equals 15 residues. Germline CDR1 SGHVS, CDR2 FQNEAQ. CDR3 DNA sequence: TGTGCCAGCAGCCGAACCCCCGGGACGACAAATACGCAGTATTTT. Translation gives CASSRTPGTTNTQYF.

A few counts support this clonotype. The chain recombines TRBV5-1 with TRBJ2-4; D is perhaps TRBD2 (5 bases). Germline loops: CDR1 SGHRS, CDR2 YFSETQ. V shed 4 bases and J shed 8 bases, with 22 bases lying between them. The CDR3 is 16 residues long. CDR3 residues: CASSPGILESLDIQYF. The CDR3 DNA follows: TGCGCCAGCAGCCCCGGGATCCTAGAAAGCCTAGACATTCAGTACTTC.

This rearrangement joins TRBV27 to TRBJ2-7; tentatively, D is TRBD1 or TRBD2 (5 bases each). Trimming removed 8 bases from V and 0 bases from J, with 23 bases in between. Germline CDR1 reads MNHEY; CDR2 reads SMNVEV (reference sequence). CDR3 length equals 17 residues. CDR3 DNA sequence: TGTGCCAGCGCCTCCCCGGGACCCTGGGGAAGCTCCTACGAGCAGTACTTC. Translating gives CASASPGPWGSSYEQYF.

This clonotype has more than one count but fewer than ten. The V and J genes are TRBV2 and TRBJ1-1; D not certain. This CDR3 is 11 amino acids long. V dropped 5 bases and J dropped 6 bases, with 7 bases sitting between them. CDR1 is SNHLY and CDR2 is FYNNEI in the germline V gene. The CDR3 DNA sequence: TGTGCCAGCAGTATCACCCCTGAAGCTTTCTTT. It yields the protein CASSITPEAFF.

The chain joins TRBV10-2 to TRBJ1-5; a possible D gene is TRBD1 (6 bases). Germline CDR1 reads WSHSY; CDR2 reads SAAADI. With 3 bases removed from V and 4 bases from J, the gap between germline ends came to 13 bases. The CDR3 totals 15 residues. The CDR3 sequence: CASSDLGAGNQPQHF. CDR3 DNA sequence: TGCGCCAGCAGTGATTTGGGGGCAGGGAATCAGCCCCAGCATTTT.

This clonotype was seen many times. The DNA for the CDR3 is TGTGCCATCAGTCCCTCTTACACAGATACGCAGTATTTT. Its protein is CAISPSYTDTQYF. The genes are TRBV10-3 and TRBJ2-3; unclear D gene. Trimming pared 5 bases from V and 2 bases from J, leaving 8 bases between. The CDR3 totals 13 residues. The germline gives CDR1 ENHRY, CDR2 SYGVKD.

This rearrangement joins TRBV5-4 to TRBJ2-2; TRBD1 is a possible D gene (6 bases). The V gene lost 3 bases and the J gene lost 2 bases, with 11 bases spanning the gap. Looked up from germline, CDR1 is SGHNT and CDR2 is YYREEE (reference sequence). This CDR3 comprises 15 residues. CDR3 coding DNA: TGTGCCAGCAGCTCCGGGACACCTAACACCGGGGAGCTGTTTTTT. It encodes CASSSGTPNTGELFF.

This clonotype has just a few counts. The gene calls are TRBV14 and TRBJ1-1; tentatively, D is TRBD1 (5 bases). Trimming removed 3 bases at V and 11 bases at J, with 22 bases between. The CDR3 runs 15 residues. CDR1 and CDR2 (germline): SGHDN, FVKESK. The CDR3 region has the DNA TGTGCCAGCAGCCAGGGGGGTACAGGAACTCTTAGGGCTTTCTTT. This gives the protein CASSQGGTGTLRAFF.

This clonotype was recorded a few times. The chain joins TRBV2 to TRBJ1-1; D not resolved. V was cut by 7 bases and J by 0 bases, with 9 bases left in between. This CDR3 is 13 amino acids long. From germline, CDR1 is SNHLY and CDR2 FYNNEI. In nucleotides, the CDR3 is TGTGCCAGCATGGAGACCCTGAACACTGAAGCTTTCTTT. This codes for CASMETLNTEAFF.

This clonotype was counted ten times or more. V gene TRBV6-1 combines with J gene TRBJ2-1; 13 bases map to TRBD2. The CDR3 sequence is 15 residues long. V gave up 3 bases and J gave up 7 bases; unmatched junction bases: 3. The V gene's germline CDR1 is MNHNS and CDR2 SASEGT. This chain's CDR3 is CASSDPGLAGNEQFF. The DNA of the CDR3 is TGTGCCAGCAGTGATCCGGGACTAGCGGGAAATGAGCAGTTCTTC.

The chain recombines TRBV5-4 with TRBJ2-7; 7 bases are shared with TRBD2. Germline V gives CDR1 SGHNT, CDR2 YYREEE (reference sequence). There are 13 residues in the CDR3. The ends lost 0 bases at V and 6 bases at J; junction bases unmatched: 3. DNA for the CDR3: TGTGCCAGCAGCTTGGGCGGGAGCCCCGAGCAGTACTTC. This sequence encodes CASSLGGSPEQYF.

The gene calls are TRBV20-1 and TRBJ2-3; TRBD2 aligns across 9 bases. The V and J ends lost 1 base and 3 bases, in that order; junction bases with no gene match: 8. The CDR3 runs to 16 residues. Per germline, CDR1 DFQATT and CDR2 SNEGSKA (reference sequence). DNA of the CDR3: TGCAGTGCTAGAGTAGTTAGCGGGGGAATAACAGATACGCAGTATTTT. Protein sequence: CSARVVSGGITDTQYF.

This clonotype was seen repeatedly, ten times or more. The V and J genes are TRBV29-1 and TRBJ1-1, with TRBD1 matching 7 bases. Germline values: CDR1 SQVTM, CDR2 ANQGSEA. V was clipped by 6 bases and J by 0 bases; unmatched bases: 7. There are 14 residues in the CDR3. The CDR3 DNA follows: TGCAGCGTAGTACTGGGACAGTTGAACACTGAAGCTTTCTTT. It yields the protein CSVVLGQLNTEAFF.

This clonotype was recorded a few times. V usage is TRBV7-2 and J usage is TRBJ2-3; 12 bases align to TRBD2. The CDR3 is made up of 17 amino acids. Germline V lookup: CDR1 SGHTA, CDR2 FQGNSA. The junction had 6 bases not matched to a gene; V was cut back by 5 bases and J by 0 bases. The DNA of the CDR3 is TGTGCCAGCAGCCGGCTAGCGGGGGGGGGAAGCACAGATACGCAGTATTTT. Translation gives CASSRLAGGGSTDTQYF.

This clonotype came up many times. The V call is TRBV29-1, the J call TRBJ1-2; D uncertain. This CDR3 has 13 residues. Germline values: CDR1 SQVTM, CDR2 ANQGSEA. Deletions cut 2 bases from V and 4 bases from J, with 11 bases between. For the CDR3, the DNA is TGCAGCGTTGAACCACGAGGCACCTATGGCTACACCTTC. It specifies CSVEPRGTYGYTF.

In its sample, this clonotype was seen a few times. This sequence joins TRBV16 and TRBJ1-2, with D unresolved. Germline V gene lookup returns CDR1 KGHSY and CDR2 FQNENV. This CDR3 region has 13 residues. V dropped 6 bases and J dropped 5 bases, with 13 bases sitting between them. CDR3 in DNA: TGTGCCAGCAGACGACGGACCGATTATGGCTACACCTTC. Encoded protein: CASRRRTDYGYTF. The full variable domain, with the rest looked up from reference TRBV16 and TRBJ1-2, is GEEVAQTPKHLVRGEGQKAKLYCAPIKGHSYVFWYQQVLKNEFKFLISFQNENVFDETGMPKERFSAKCLPNSPCSLEIQATKLEDSAVYFCASRRRTDYGYTFGSGTRLTVV.

This clonotype was seen more than once but under ten times. The rearrangement links TRBV14 to TRBJ1-1, with D maybe TRBD1 (5 bases). V was cut by 5 bases and J by 5 bases, with 9 bases left in between. The V gene's germline CDR1 is SGHDN and CDR2 FVKESK. There are 12 residues in the CDR3. The CDR3 loop is CASSMGGTEAFF. The CDR3 DNA is TGTGCCAGCAGCATGGGGGGGACTGAAGCTTTCTTT. The full variable domain, with the rest looked up from reference TRBV14 and TRBJ1-1, is EAGVTQFPSHSVIEKGQTVTLRCDPISGHDNLYWYRRVMGKEIKFLLHFVKESKQDESGMPNNRFLAERTGGTYSTLKVQPAELEDSGVYFCASSMGGTEAFFGQGTRLTVV.

This clonotype was seen more than once but under ten times. This chain links TRBV2 with TRBJ2-3; D not resolved. Germline lookup yields CDR1 SNHLY and CDR2 FYNNEI. The CDR3 covers 11 residues. V was pared by 5 bases and J by 4 bases, with 4 bases between. CDR3: CASSKSDTQYF. CDR3 in DNA: TGTGCCAGCAGTAAATCAGATACGCAGTATTTT.